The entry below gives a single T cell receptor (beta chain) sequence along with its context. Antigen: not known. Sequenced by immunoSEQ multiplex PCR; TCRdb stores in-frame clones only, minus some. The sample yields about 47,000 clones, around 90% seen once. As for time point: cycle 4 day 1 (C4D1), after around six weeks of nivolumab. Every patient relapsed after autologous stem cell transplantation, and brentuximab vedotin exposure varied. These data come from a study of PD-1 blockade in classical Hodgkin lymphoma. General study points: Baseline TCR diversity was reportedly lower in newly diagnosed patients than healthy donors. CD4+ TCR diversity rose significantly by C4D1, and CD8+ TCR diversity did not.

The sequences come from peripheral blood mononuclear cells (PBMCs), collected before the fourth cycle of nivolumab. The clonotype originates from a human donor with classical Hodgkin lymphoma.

The CDR3 DNA reads as TGTGCCAGCAGCTTAGTACTGCTAGCGGGAGGGCGGCATACGCAGTATTTT. Translating gives CASSLVLLAGGRHTQYF. The rearrangement uses TRBV11-3 and TRBJ2-3; 12 bases line up with TRBD2. The CDR3 covers 17 residues. Per germline, CDR1 SGHNT and CDR2 YENEEA. The V and J ends lost 1 base and 7 bases, in that order; junction bases with no gene match: 9.